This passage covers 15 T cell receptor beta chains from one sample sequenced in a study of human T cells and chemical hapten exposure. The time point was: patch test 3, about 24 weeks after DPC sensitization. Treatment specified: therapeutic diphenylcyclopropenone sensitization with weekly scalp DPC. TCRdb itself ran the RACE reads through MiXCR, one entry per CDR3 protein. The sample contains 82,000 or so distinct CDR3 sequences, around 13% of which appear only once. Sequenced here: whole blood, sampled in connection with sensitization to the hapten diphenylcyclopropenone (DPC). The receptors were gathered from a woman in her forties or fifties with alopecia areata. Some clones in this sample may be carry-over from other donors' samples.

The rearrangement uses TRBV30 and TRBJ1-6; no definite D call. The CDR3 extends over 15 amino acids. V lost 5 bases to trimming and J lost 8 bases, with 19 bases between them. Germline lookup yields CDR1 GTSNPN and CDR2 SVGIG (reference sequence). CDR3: CAWGRTEGGYSPLHF. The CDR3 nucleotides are TGTGCCTGGGGGAGAACAGAGGGAGGATATTCACCCCTCCACTTT.

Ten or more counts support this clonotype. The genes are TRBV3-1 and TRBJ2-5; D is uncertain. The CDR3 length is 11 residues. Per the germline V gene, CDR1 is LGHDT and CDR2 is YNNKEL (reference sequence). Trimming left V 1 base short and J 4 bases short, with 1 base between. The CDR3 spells CASSQGETQYF. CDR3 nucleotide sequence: TGTGCCAGCAGCCAAGGAGAGACCCAGTACTTC.

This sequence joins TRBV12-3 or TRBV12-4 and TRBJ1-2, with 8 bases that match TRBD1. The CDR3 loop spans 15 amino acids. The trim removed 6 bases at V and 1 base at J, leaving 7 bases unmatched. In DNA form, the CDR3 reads TGTGCCAGCAGGGAAACAGGGGGAGGTAACTATGGCTACACCTTC. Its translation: CASRETGGGNYGYTF.

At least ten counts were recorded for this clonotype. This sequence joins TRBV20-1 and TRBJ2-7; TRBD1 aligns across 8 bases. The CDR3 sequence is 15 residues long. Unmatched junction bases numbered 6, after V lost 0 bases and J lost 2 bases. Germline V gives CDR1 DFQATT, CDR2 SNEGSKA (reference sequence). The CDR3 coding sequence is TGCAGTGCTAGAGACCCGAGGACAGGGACCTACGAGCAGTACTTC. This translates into CSARDPRTGTYEQYF.

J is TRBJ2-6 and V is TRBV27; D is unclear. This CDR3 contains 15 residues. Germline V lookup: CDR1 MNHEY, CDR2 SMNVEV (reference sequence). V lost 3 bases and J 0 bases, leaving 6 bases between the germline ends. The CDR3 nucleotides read TGTGCCAGCAGTTTTTTGATCTCTGGGGCCAACGTCCTGACTTTC. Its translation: CASSFLISGANVLTF.

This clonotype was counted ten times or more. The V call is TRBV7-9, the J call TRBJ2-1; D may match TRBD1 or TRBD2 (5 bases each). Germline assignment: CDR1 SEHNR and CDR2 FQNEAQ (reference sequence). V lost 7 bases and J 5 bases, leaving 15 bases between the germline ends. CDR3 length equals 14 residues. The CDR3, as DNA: TGTGCCAGCACCTGGTGGGGACGCGACAATGAGCAGTTCTTC. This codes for CASTWWGRDNEQFF.

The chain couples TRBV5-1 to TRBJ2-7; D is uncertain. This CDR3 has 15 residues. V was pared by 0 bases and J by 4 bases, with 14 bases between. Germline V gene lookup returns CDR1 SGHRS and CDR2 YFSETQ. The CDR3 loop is CASSLDTPKIYEQYF. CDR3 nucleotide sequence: TGCGCCAGCAGCTTGGACACTCCGAAGATATACGAGCAGTACTTC.

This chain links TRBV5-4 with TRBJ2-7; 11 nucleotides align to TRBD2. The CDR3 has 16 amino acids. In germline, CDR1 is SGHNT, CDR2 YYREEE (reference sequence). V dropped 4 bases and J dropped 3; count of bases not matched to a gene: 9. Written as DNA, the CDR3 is TGTGCCAGCAGCCCGAAAGGGACTAGCGGCTTCTACGAGCAGTACTTC. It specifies CASSPKGTSGFYEQYF.

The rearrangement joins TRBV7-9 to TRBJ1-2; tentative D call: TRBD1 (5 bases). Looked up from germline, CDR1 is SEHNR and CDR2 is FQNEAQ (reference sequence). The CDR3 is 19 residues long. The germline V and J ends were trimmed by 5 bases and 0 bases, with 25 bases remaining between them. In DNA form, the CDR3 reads TGTGCCAGCAGCCGAGTAACAGGTGCGGCGGTTAGTACTAACTATGGCTACACCTTC. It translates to CASSRVTGAAVSTNYGYTF. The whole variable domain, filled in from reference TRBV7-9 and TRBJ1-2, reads DTGVSQNPRHKITKRGQNVTFRCDPISEHNRLYWYRQTLGQGPEFLTYFQNEAQLEKSRLLSDRFSAERPKGSFSTLEIQRTEQGDSAMYLCASSRVTGAAVSTNYGYTFGSGTRLTVV.

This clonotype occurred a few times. This CDR3 reads CSVEVSPDRLIYGYTF. CDR3 nucleotides: TGCAGCGTTGAAGTATCCCCCGACAGGCTGATCTATGGCTACACCTTC. The rearrangement joins TRBV29-1 to TRBJ1-2, with a weak D call TRBD1 (6 bases). CDR3 length equals 16 residues. CDR1 SQVTM and CDR2 ANQGSEA come from the germline V gene. Between the trimmed V and J ends, which lost 1 base and 4 bases, there was a span of 19 bases. The full variable domain, rest sourced from reference TRBV29-1 and TRBJ1-2, is SAVISQKPSRDICQRGTSLTIQCQVDSQVTMMFWYRQQPGQSLTLIATANQGSEATYESGFVIDKFPISRPNLTFSTLTVSNMSPEDSSIYLCSVEVSPDRLIYGYTFGSGTRLTVV.

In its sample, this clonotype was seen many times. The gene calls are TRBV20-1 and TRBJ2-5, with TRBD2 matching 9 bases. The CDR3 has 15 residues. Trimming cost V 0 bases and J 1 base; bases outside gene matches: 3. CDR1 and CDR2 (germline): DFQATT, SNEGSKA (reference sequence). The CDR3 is CSARDATSGQETQYF. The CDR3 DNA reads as TGCAGTGCTAGAGACGCGACTAGCGGCCAAGAGACCCAGTACTTC.

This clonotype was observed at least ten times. The CDR3 region is CSASQGGRAASNYGYTF. CDR3 DNA: TGCAGTGCTAGTCAAGGGGGCAGAGCCGCCTCTAACTATGGCTACACCTTC. The chain uses TRBV20-1 and TRBJ1-2, with 7 bases fitting TRBD1. This CDR3 is 17 amino acids long. Germline V gene lookup returns CDR1 DFQATT and CDR2 SNEGSKA (reference sequence). Unmatched junction bases numbered 13, after V lost 3 bases and J lost 0 bases.

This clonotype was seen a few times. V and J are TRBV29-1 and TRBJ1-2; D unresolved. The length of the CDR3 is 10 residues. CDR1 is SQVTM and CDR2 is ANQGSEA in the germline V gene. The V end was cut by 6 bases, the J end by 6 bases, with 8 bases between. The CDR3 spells CSVGLDGYTF. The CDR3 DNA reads TGCAGCGTAGGGCTAGATGGCTACACCTTC. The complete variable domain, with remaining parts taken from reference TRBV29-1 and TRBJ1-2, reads SAVISQKPSRDICQRGTSLTIQCQVDSQVTMMFWYRQQPGQSLTLIATANQGSEATYESGFVIDKFPISRPNLTFSTLTVSNMSPEDSSIYLCSVGLDGYTFGSGTRLTVV.

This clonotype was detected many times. The CDR3 DNA is TGCAGTGCTGAGAACGGGACAGTCAATCAGCCCCAGCATTTT. It encodes CSAENGTVNQPQHF. The rearrangement uses TRBV20-1 and TRBJ1-5; TRBD1 agrees at 7 bases. The CDR3 extends over 14 amino acids. CDR1 is DFQATT and CDR2 is SNEGSKA in the germline V gene (reference sequence). Trimming at V came to 5 bases and at J to 3 bases, leaving 7 bases not matched to a gene.

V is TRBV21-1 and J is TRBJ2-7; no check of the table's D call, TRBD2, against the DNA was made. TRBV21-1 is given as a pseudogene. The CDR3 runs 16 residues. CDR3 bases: TGTGCCAGCAGCAAAATGAGGGCTAGCGGTTCCTACGAGCAGTACTTC. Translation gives CASSKMRASGSYEQYF.